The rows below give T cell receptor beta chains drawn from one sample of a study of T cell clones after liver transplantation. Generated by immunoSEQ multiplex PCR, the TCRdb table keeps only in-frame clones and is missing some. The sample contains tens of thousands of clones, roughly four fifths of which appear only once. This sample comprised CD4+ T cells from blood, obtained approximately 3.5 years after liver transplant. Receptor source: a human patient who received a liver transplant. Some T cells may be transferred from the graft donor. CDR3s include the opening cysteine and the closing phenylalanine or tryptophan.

CASKWSDSVTSEQFF,TRBV2,TRBJ2-1
CASTPLGTGNTIYF,TRBV6-6,TRBJ1-3
CASSIRAATYSNEQFF,TRBV19,TRBJ2-1
CAWSGGGGDADTQYF,TRBV30,TRBJ2-3
CASSLRQDGYTF,TRBV4-2,TRBJ1-2
CASSPGTANEKLFF,TRBV7-2,TRBJ1-4
CASKNRQGDSSYKNQPQHF,TRBV28,TRBJ1-5
CASSPSNNQPQHF,TRBV6-6,TRBJ1-5
CASSILPGSNYGYTF,TRBV19,TRBJ1-2
CASSRRDRPPQGQFF,TRBV5-4,TRBJ2-1
CASSLRVGGLMNTEAFF,TRBV13,TRBJ1-1
CAWSVAGALMNTEAFF,TRBV30,TRBJ1-1
CASSYSRHQNTEAFF,TRBV6-5,TRBJ1-1
CASSLAGREQFF,TRBV7-3,TRBJ2-1